The entry below describes one T cell receptor beta chain. This sample is drawn from a study of shared clonotypes between healthy human individuals. The method was immunoSEQ multiplex PCR; TCRdb's version includes in-frame clones alone and lacks a portion of them. The data contain some 1,100,000 clones, around 78% of them singletons. Per germline, CDR1 SGHTA and CDR2 FQGNSA. This CDR3 is 13 amino acids long. V shed 0 bases and J shed 3 bases, with 6 bases lying between them. Sequencing was done on a sample of memory CD4+ T cells from PBMCs. The subset is: CD45RA-negative fraction. J is TRBJ2-7 and V is TRBV7-2, with D hard to call. This clonotype was obtained from a young man in good health. Some clones in this sample may be carry-over from other donors' samples. The CDR3 DNA is TGTGCCAGCAGCTTAGCGGGGAACTACGAGCAGTACTTC. Encoded protein: CASSLAGNYEQYF.